A single sample is the source of the 16 T cell receptor beta chains below, sequenced in a study of PD-1 blockade in mismatch repair-deficient tumors. Profiled with immunoSEQ multiplex PCR; TCRdb holds only in-frame clones, not every one. The sample includes fewer than 60,000 clones, 65% to 80% of them seen just once. Sequencing used PBMCs, obtained before pembrolizumab treatment. The receptors stem from an adult with mismatch repair-deficient cancer.

V usage is TRBV28 and J usage is TRBJ2-5, with 8 bases aligning to TRBD2. The CDR3 totals 16 residues. Per the germline V gene, CDR1 is MDHEN and CDR2 is SYDVKM. V lost 3 bases to trimming and J lost 5 bases; unmatched junction nucleotides: 11. CDR3 bases: TGTGCCAGCAGTTTTGGTATTAGCGGGAACGGGGAGACCCAGTACTTC. This sequence encodes CASSFGISGNGETQYF.

The chain has TRBV7-3 and TRBJ2-2; no clear D. Deletions cut 2 bases from V and 5 bases from J, with 3 bases between. CDR1 SGHTA and CDR2 FQGTGA come from the germline V gene. This CDR3 contains 12 residues. The CDR3 DNA sequence: TGTGCCAGCAGCTTAGGAACCGGGGAGCTGTTTTTT. It encodes CASSLGTGELFF.

Points on this clone: This sample includes further DNA sequences coding for the same CDR3. The V gene is TRBV27, the J gene TRBJ1-1; unclear D gene. This CDR3 comprises 11 residues. With 2 bases removed from V and 5 bases from J, the gap between germline ends came to 3 bases. Germline V lookup: CDR1 MNHEY, CDR2 SMNVEV (reference sequence). The CDR3 nucleotides are TGTGCCAGCAGTTTAGGGACTGAAGCTTTCTTT. Protein: CASSLGTEAFF.

This clone was picked up a small number of times. The rearrangement uses TRBV7-3 and TRBJ2-7; TRBD2 is a possible D gene (6 bases). Germline loops: CDR1 SGHTA, CDR2 FQGTGA. This CDR3 comprises 12 residues. V shed 5 bases and J shed 6 bases, with 11 bases lying between them. The CDR3 loop reads CASSLGGTEQYF. CDR3 bases: TGTGCCAGCAGCCTAGGAGGGACCGAGCAGTACTTC.

The chain carries TRBV5-1 and TRBJ1-1; D call uncertain. Germline V gives CDR1 SGHRS, CDR2 YFSETQ. Trimming removed 1 base at V and 3 bases at J, with 10 bases between. CDR3 size: 14 residues. The CDR3 protein is CASSLSGGDTEAFF. CDR3 coding DNA: TGCGCCAGCAGCTTGTCCGGTGGGGACACTGAAGCTTTCTTT.

This chain uses TRBV13 with TRBJ2-3; D not resolved. The CDR3 covers 12 residues. CDR1 is PRHDT and CDR2 is FYEKMQ in the germline V gene (reference sequence). Deletions cut 5 bases from V and 4 bases from J, with 7 bases between. CDR3 sequence reads: CASSRRADTQYF. The CDR3 region has the DNA TGTGCCAGCAGCCGACGAGCAGATACGCAGTATTTT. The complete variable domain, with remaining parts taken from reference TRBV13 and TRBJ2-3, reads AAGVIQSPRHLIKEKRETATLKCYPIPRHDTVYWYQQGPGQDPQFLISFYEKMQSDKGSIPDRFSAQQFSDYHSELNMSSLELGDSALYFCASSRRADTQYFGPGTRLTVL.

The chain carries TRBV7-2 and TRBJ1-2, with TRBD1 identical over 8 bases. The CDR3 extends over 16 amino acids. Germline CDR1 is SGHTA and CDR2 is FQGNSA. V lost 1 base, J lost 4 bases, and 8 bases stayed unmatched. The CDR3 DNA is TGTGCCAGCAGCTTAGGCAGGGGGCGAGGGGGCTATGGCTACACCTTC. Translating gives CASSLGRGRGGYGYTF.

V and J are TRBV6-1 and TRBJ2-7; D possibly corresponds to TRBD1 (5 bases). V was pared by 10 bases and J by 0 bases, with 16 bases between. Germline V CDR1 and CDR2: MNHNS, SASEGT. This CDR3 spans 14 amino acids. CDR3 in amino acids: CATKLQVSSYEQYF. DNA of the CDR3: TGTGCCACCAAGTTACAGGTGAGCTCCTACGAGCAGTACTTC.

The chain uses TRBV14 and TRBJ1-1; 10 positions match TRBD1. Germline V lookup: CDR1 SGHDN, CDR2 FVKESK. The CDR3 loop spans 17 amino acids. V shed 4 bases, J shed 0 bases, and the junction held 8 bases outside the gene matches. CDR3 DNA: TGTGCCAGCAGCCCCCTCAGGACAGGGGGATTGAACACTGAAGCTTTCTTT. As protein: CASSPLRTGGLNTEAFF.

The chain carries TRBV11-3 and TRBJ2-1; possible D gene TRBD2, 6 bases. CDR3 size: 16 residues. Germline V gene lookup returns CDR1 SGHNT and CDR2 YENEEA. V was trimmed by 3 bases and J by 0 bases, leaving 12 bases between them. CDR3 amino acids: CASSFASVSSYNEQFF. CDR3 in DNA: TGTGCCAGCAGCTTCGCTAGCGTGAGCTCCTACAATGAGCAGTTCTTC.

The V call is TRBV6-1, the J call TRBJ2-7, with D possibly being TRBD1 (5 bases). Germline loops: CDR1 MNHNS, CDR2 SASEGT. The CDR3 is 15 amino acids. Trimming shortened V by 3 bases and J by 7 bases, and 19 bases separated the two germline ends. CDR3 DNA: TGTGCCAGCAGTGAGGACACAGGAATTTATGGGGAGCAGTACTTC. Its protein is CASSEDTGIYGEQYF.

The chain links TRBV19 to TRBJ1-5; 9 bases map to TRBD1. The CDR3 consists of 16 residues. Germline loops: CDR1 LNHDA, CDR2 SQIVND (reference sequence). Trimming removed 6 bases from V and 4 bases from J; junction bases left unmatched: 10. The CDR3 DNA reads as TGTGCCAGTAGCCCCCACCGGGACAGGGAAAATCAGCCCCAGCATTTT. This codes for CASSPHRDRENQPQHF.

This clone occurred once. The V and J genes are TRBV11-3 and TRBJ2-3, with D unresolved. Per germline, CDR1 SGHNT and CDR2 YENEEA. The CDR3 spans 14 residues. The V and J ends lost 5 bases and 6 bases respectively, with 15 bases between them. As DNA, the CDR3 is TGTGCCAGCAGCCCCTCCACCGTAGGGGATACGCAGTATTTT. Its protein is CASSPSTVGDTQYF. Variable domain in full (rest from reference TRBV11-3 and TRBJ2-3): EAGVVQSPRYKIIEKKQPVAFWCNPISGHNTLYWYLQNLGQGPELLIRYENEEAVDDSQLPKDRFSAERLKGVDSTLKIQPAELGDSAVYLCASSPSTVGDTQYFGPGTRLTVL.

The CDR3 here is CASSLQANTEAFF. CDR3 nucleotides: TGTGCCAGCAGCTTACAGGCCAACACTGAAGCTTTCTTT. The gene calls are TRBV5-4 and TRBJ1-1; tentatively, D is TRBD1 (5 bases). Germline V gene data show CDR1 as SGHNT and CDR2 as YYREEE (reference sequence). CDR3 length equals 13 residues. Trimming took 2 bases from V and 2 from J, leaving 7 bases between them. Full variable domain (rest looked up from reference TRBV5-4 and TRBJ1-1): ETGVTQSPTHLIKTRGQQVTLRCSSQSGHNTVSWYQQALGQGPQFIFQYYREEENGRGNFPPRFSGLQFPNYSSELNVNALELDDSALYLCASSLQANTEAFFGQGTRLTVV.

The chain has TRBV13 and TRBJ2-7, with TRBD2 matching 9 bases. The CDR3 contains 16 residues. V was clipped by 2 bases and J by 4 bases; unmatched bases: 9. Germline CDR1 is PRHDT and CDR2 is FYEKMQ (reference sequence). Here the CDR3 DNA reads TGTGCCAGCAGCTTAATAGCGGGAGCATCGGGGTACGAGCAGTACTTC. This encodes CASSLIAGASGYEQYF.

The chain uses TRBV19 and TRBJ2-1; no definite D call. The CDR3 is made up of 14 amino acids. The germline V gene has CDR1 LNHDA and CDR2 SQIVND (reference sequence). V lost 5 bases, J lost 10 bases, and 18 bases lay in between. The CDR3 DNA sequence: TGTGCCAGTAGTTATGATCCAGCGAGAATAGAGCAGTTCTTC. Translated, it gives CASSYDPARIEQFF.